Described below is a single T cell receptor beta chain sequence and its context. The diagnosis combined clinical symptoms, thyroxine, TRAb, thyroid ultrasound and orbital computed tomography scans. This sample is drawn from a study of Graves' ophthalmopathy and Graves' hyperthyroidism. The CDR3 has 15 amino acids. Germline V CDR1 and CDR2: SGHTA, FQGNSA. V lost 0 bases to trimming and J lost 8 bases; unmatched junction nucleotides: 7. TCR beta CDR3 amplification used RNA transcripts. Second-round multiplex PCR followed a first-round RT-PCR using HTBI primers. Each CDR3 protein is one row after TCRdb ran MiXCR on the multiplex PCR reads. Of 900,000 to 1,200,000 distinct CDR3 sequences detected, around a third appear once; the ten largest clones hold around 10%.

Sample: peripheral blood or thyroid tissue (not recorded which). V is TRBV7-2 and J is TRBJ1-2; 9 bases line up with TRBD1. The origin of this receptor is an adult man with Graves' hyperthyroidism. For the CDR3, the DNA is TGTGCCAGCAGCTTAGCGCCCCGACAGGGGGGCGGCTACACCTTC. Translation: CASSLAPRQGGGYTF.